What follows is one T cell receptor (beta chain) and its context. Libraries were prepared by immunoSEQ multiplex PCR; TCRdb keeps only in-frame clonotypes and omits some of them. The repertoire holds over 250,000 clones, with 70% to 90% as singletons. These data belong to a study of blood T cell repertoires in COVID-19. Study-wide context: Acute and convalescent COVID-19 samples came from the United States, Italy and Spain. T cells, B-cell-depleted T cells, or PBMCs supplied cDNA or gDNA.

There are 17 residues in the CDR3. The ends lost 2 bases at V and 6 bases at J; junction bases unmatched: 5. Germline CDR1 reads LGHDT; CDR2 reads YNNKEL (reference sequence). The sample comprised peripheral blood. The TCR sequence derives from a woman in her 70s with acute or convalescent COVID-19. J is TRBJ2-2 and V is TRBV3-1 (or the pseudogene TRBV3-2); 14 positions match TRBD2. CDR3 region: CASSQRLAGGQAGELFF. The CDR3, as DNA: TGTGCCAGCAGCCAAAGACTAGCGGGGGGGCAGGCCGGGGAGCTGTTTTTT.